These 3 T cell receptor beta chains share one sample of origin, sequenced in a study of blood T cells in healthy people across ages. Sample-barcoded 5' priming and a J-beta primer mix drove a second PCR of roughly 7 to 11 cycles. TCRdb re-called the 5' RACE reads with MiXCR, one entry per CDR3 protein. The sample has 650,000 to 950,000 distinct CDR3 sequences, under 45% seen once; the top ten hold approximately 20%. Sequencing was performed on blood. The receptors originated from a man in his 60s in good health.

CDR3 region: CASSIEVISFYNEQFF. The CDR3 bases are TGTGCCAGTAGTATAGAGGTCATAAGTTTCTACAATGAGCAGTTCTTC. The genes are TRBV19 and TRBJ2-1, with D hard to call. Germline V lookup: CDR1 LNHDA, CDR2 SQIVND (reference sequence). This CDR3 has 16 amino acids. V dropped 0 bases and J dropped 3 bases, with 12 bases sitting between them.

Note on this clonotype: This may be a read error: a much more frequent sequence differs by one nucleotide. CDR3 in amino acids: CASNLGWDRGRGEQYF. CDR3 coding DNA: TGTGCCAGCAACTTAGGATGGGACAGGGGCAGAGGCGAGCAGTACTTC. The rearrangement uses TRBV7-2 and TRBJ2-7; 10 bases line up with TRBD1. CDR3 size: 16 residues. The germline V gene encodes CDR1 SGHTA and CDR2 FQGNSA.

The chain is built from TRBV28 and TRBJ2-5, with D possibly being TRBD1 or TRBD2 (6 bases each). From germline, CDR1 is MDHEN and CDR2 SYDVKM. Trimming removed 5 bases from V and 11 bases from J, with 18 bases in between. This CDR3 comprises 13 residues. CDR3 in amino acids: CASSPAGQIEQYF. The DNA for the CDR3 is TGTGCCAGCAGTCCCGCGGGACAAATTGAGCAGTACTTC.